Below, 2 T cell receptor beta chains from the same sample are listed, as sequenced in a study of CD8 T cells in Susac syndrome. When the RNA was reverse transcribed, random hexamers were used with an input of about 0.45 to 1 ug. One entry per CDR3 protein results from TCRdb running MiXCR on the immunoSEQ multiplex PCR reads. The table has some 260,000 distinct CDR3 sequences, more than 75% seen once. The material sequenced was CD8+ T cells from PBMCs. The receptors were sampled from a human donor with multiple sclerosis.

V gene TRBV27 combines with J gene TRBJ1-5, with D possibly matching TRBD1 (5 bases). In germline, CDR1 is MNHEY, CDR2 SMNVEV (reference sequence). The V and J ends lost 8 bases and 0 bases respectively, with 11 bases between them. The CDR3 extends over 14 amino acids. CDR3 loop: CASRDGYSNQPQHF. The CDR3 nucleotides read TGTGCCAGCCGGGACGGCTATAGCAATCAGCCCCAGCATTTT.

This clonotype was observed once. The chain carries TRBV20-1 and TRBJ1-1; D unclear. CDR1 and CDR2 (germline): DFQATT, SNEGSKA (reference sequence). CDR3 length equals 12 residues. V lost 3 bases to trimming and J lost 1 base, with 6 bases between them. CDR3 sequence reads: CSARHSNTEAFF. The CDR3 DNA reads TGCAGTGCTAGGCATTCGAACACTGAAGCTTTCTTT.